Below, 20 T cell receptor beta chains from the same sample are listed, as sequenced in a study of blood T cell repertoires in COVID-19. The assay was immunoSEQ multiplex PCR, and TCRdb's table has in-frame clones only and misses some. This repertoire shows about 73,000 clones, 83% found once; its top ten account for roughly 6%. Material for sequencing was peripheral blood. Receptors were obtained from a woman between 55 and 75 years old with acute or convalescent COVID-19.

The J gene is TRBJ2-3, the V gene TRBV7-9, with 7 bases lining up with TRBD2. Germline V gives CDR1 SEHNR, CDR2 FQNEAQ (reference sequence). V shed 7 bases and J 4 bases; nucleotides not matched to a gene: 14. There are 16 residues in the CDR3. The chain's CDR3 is CASTKNILAGADTQYF. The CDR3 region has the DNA TGTGCCAGCACCAAAAATATCCTGGCGGGGGCAGATACGCAGTATTTT.

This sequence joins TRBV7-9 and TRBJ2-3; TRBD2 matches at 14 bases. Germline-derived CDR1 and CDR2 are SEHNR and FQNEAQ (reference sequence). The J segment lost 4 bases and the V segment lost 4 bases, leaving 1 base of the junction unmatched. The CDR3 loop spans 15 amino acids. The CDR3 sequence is CASSSTSGGADTQYF. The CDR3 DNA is TGTGCCAGCAGCTCGACTAGCGGGGGGGCAGATACGCAGTATTTT.

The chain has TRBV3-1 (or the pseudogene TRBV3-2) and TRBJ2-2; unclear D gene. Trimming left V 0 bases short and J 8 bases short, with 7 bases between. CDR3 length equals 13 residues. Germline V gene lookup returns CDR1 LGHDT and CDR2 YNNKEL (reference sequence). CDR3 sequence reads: CASSQDLAGELFF. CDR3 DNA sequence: TGTGCCAGCAGCCAAGATTTGGCAGGGGAGCTGTTTTTT.

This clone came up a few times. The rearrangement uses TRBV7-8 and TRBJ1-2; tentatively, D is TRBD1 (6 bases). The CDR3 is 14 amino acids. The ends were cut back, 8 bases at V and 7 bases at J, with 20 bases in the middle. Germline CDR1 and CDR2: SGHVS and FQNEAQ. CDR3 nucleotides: TGTGCCAGCGGCTGGGACACCCGTTACTCTGGCTACACCTTC. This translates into CASGWDTRYSGYTF.

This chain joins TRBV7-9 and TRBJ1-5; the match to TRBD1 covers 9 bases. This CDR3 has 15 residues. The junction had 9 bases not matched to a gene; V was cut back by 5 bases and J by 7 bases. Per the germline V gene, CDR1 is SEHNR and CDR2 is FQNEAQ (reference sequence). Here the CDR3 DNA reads TGTGCCAGCAGCCGGGGACAGGGAGGAGGACAGCCCCAGCATTTT. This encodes CASSRGQGGGQPQHF.

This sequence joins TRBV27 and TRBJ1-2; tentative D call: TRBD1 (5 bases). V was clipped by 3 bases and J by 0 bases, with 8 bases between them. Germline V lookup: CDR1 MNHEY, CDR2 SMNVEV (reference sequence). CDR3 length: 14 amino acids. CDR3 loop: CASSFQGTNYGYTF. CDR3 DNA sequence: TGTGCCAGCAGTTTCCAGGGAACTAACTATGGCTACACCTTC.

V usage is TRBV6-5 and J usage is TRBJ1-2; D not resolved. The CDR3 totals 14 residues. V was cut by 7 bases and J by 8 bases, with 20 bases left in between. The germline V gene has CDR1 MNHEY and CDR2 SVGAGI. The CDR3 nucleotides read TGTGCCAGCAAAACCGGGGTCCCAGAGGGCGGCTACACCTTC. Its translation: CASKTGVPEGGYTF.

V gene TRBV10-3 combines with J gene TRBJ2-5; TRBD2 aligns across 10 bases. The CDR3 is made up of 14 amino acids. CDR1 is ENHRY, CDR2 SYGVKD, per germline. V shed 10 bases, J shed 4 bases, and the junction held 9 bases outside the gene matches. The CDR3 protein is CATYSGGWGETQYF. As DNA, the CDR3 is TGTGCCACCTATAGCGGGGGGTGGGGAGAGACCCAGTACTTC.

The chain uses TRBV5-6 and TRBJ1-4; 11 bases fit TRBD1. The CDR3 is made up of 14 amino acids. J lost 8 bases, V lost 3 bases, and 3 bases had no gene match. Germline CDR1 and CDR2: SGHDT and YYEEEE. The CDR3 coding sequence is TGTGCCAGCAGCTGGACAGGGGGCGAGGAAAAACTGTTTTTT. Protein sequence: CASSWTGGEEKLFF.

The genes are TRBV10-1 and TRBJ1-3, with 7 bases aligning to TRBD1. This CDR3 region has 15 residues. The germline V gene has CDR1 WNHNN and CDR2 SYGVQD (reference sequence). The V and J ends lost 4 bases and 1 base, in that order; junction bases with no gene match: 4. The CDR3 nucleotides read TGCGCCAGCAGTGGACAGGGAGGATCTGGAAACACCATATATTTT. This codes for CASSGQGGSGNTIYF.

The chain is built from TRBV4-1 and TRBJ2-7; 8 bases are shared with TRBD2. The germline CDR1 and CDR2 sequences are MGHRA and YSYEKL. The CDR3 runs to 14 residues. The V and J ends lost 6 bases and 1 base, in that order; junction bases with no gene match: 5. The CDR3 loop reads CASSRSGVSYEQYF. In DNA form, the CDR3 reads TGCGCCAGCAGTCGTAGCGGGGTTTCCTACGAGCAGTACTTC.

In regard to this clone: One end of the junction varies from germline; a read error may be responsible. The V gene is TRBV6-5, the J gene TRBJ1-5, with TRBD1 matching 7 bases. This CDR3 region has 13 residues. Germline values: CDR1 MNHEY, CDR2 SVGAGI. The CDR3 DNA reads TGTGCCAACAGTCGGGACAGATATCAGCCCCAGCATTTT. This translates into CANSRDRYQPQHF.

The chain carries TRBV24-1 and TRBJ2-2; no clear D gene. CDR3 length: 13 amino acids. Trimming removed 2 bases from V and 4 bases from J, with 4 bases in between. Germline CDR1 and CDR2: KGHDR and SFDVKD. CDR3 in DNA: TGTGCCACCAGTGATTCCTTCACCGGGGAGCTGTTTTTT. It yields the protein CATSDSFTGELFF.

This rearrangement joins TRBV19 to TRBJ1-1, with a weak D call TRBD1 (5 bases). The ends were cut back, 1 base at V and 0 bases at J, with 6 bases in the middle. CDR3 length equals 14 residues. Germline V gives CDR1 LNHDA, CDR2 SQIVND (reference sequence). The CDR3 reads CASSIGQLNTEAFF. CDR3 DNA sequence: TGTGCCAGTAGTATAGGACAGTTGAACACTGAAGCTTTCTTT.

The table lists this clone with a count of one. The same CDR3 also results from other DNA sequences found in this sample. CDR3 protein: CASSPGSGGYNEQFF. The DNA for the CDR3 is TGTGCCAGCTCACCCGGCAGCGGGGGTTACAATGAGCAGTTCTTC. The genes are TRBV18 and TRBJ2-1; TRBD2 matches 8 bases. Germline V CDR1 and CDR2: KGHSH, LQKENI. The CDR3 covers 15 residues. V gave up 3 bases and J gave up 4 bases; unmatched junction bases: 5.

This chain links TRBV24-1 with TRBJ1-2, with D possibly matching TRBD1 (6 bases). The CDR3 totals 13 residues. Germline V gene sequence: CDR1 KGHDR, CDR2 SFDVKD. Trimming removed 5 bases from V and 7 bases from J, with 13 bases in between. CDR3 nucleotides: TGTGCCACCAGTGCGCCGGGCAGGGGTGGCTACACCTTC. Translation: CATSAPGRGGYTF.

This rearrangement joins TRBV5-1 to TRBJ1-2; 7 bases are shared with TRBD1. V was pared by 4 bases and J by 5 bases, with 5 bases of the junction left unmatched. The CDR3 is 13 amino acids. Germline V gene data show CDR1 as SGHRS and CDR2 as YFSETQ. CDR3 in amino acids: CASSLGQTYGYTF. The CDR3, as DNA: TGCGCCAGCAGCCTGGGACAGACTTATGGCTACACCTTC.

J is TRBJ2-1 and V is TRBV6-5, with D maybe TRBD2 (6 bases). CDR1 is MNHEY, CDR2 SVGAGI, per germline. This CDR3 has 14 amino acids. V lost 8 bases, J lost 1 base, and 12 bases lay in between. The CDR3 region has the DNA TGTGCCAGCTCCCTGCGGGGTTCCTACAATGAGCAGTTCTTC. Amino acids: CASSLRGSYNEQFF.

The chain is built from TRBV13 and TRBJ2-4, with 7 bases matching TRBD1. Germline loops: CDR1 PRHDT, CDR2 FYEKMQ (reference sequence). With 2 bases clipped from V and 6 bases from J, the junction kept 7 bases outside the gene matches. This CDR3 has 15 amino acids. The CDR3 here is CASSLRQGDRNIQYF. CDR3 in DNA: TGTGCCAGCAGCTTAAGACAGGGTGACAGAAACATTCAGTACTTC.

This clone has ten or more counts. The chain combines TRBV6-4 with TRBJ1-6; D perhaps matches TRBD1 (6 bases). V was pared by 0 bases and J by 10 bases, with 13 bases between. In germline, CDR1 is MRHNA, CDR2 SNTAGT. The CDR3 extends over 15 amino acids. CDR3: CASSDSSLGGSPLHF. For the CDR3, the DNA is TGTGCCAGCAGTGACTCGAGTCTAGGGGGATCACCCCTCCACTTT.